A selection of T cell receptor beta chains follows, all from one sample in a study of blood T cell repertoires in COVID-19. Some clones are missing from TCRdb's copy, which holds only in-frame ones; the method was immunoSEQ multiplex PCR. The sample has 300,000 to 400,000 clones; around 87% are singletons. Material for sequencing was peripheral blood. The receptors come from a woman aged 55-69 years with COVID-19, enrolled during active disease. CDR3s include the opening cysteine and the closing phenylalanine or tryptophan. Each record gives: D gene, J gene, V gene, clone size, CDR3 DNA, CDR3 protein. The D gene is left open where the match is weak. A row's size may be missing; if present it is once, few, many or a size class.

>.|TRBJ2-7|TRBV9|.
TGTGCCAGCAGCGTGGGTCAGGGGCTGACCTACGAGCAGTACTTC
CASSVGQGLTYEQYF
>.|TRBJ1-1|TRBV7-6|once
TGTGCCAGCAGCTTAACAGGGCGCACTGAAGCTTTCTTT
CASSLTGRTEAFF
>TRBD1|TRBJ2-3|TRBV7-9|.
TGTGCCAGCAGCCGCGGACAGGGGGTAAGGGGGACAGATACGCAGTATTTT
CASSRGQGVRGTDTQYF
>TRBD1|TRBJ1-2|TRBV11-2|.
TGTGCCAGCAGCACCGGACAGGGGATGGGGGGCTACACCTTC
CASSTGQGMGGYTF
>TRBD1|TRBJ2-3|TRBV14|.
TGTGCCAGCAGCCAGGATGGACAGGGGTGGGCCACAGATACGCAGTATTTT
CASSQDGQGWATDTQYF
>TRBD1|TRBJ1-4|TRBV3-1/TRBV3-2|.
TGTGCCAGCAGCCTACGGACAGGAAAAGAAAAACTGTTTTTT
CASSLRTGKEKLFF
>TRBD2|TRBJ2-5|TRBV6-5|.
TGTGCCACCACCGCAGCGGGGGGGCCCGGAGAGACCCAGTACTTC
CATTAAGGPGETQYF
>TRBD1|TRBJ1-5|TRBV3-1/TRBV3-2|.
TGTGCCAGCAGCCAACGTCAGGGGGATCAGCCCCAGCATTTT
CASSQRQGDQPQHF
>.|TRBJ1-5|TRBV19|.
TGTGCCAGTAAGGTTGGGCACCTTAGCAATCAGCCCCAGCATTTT
CASKVGHLSNQPQHF
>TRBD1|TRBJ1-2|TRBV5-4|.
TGTGCCAGCAGCTTGGGGGGGACAGCGAAGACCCTAACTAACTATGGCTACACCTTC
CASSLGGTAKTLTNYGYTF
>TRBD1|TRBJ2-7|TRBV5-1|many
TGCGCCAGCAGCTTGGCAGGGGGAAGCTCCTACGAGCAGTACTTC
CASSLAGGSSYEQYF
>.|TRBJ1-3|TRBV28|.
TGTGCCAGCAGTTTGCCAGGCTCTGGAAACACCATATATTTT
CASSLPGSGNTIYF
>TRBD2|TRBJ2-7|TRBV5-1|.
TGCGCCAGCAGCTTGGCCCTAGCGGGGGGTCTGACCTACGAGCAGTACTTC
CASSLALAGGLTYEQYF
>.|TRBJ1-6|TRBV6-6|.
TGTGCCAGCAGTTTCCCAGGGGTCGGGTTCAATTCACCCCTCCACTTT
CASSFPGVGFNSPLHF
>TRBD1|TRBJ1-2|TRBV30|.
TGTGCCTGGAGCCCCGACAGGGGAAGAGGGAGCTACACCTTC
CAWSPDRGRGSYTF
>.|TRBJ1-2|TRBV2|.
TGTGCCAGCAGTGGAACAGCTAACTATGGCTACACCTTC
CASSGTANYGYTF
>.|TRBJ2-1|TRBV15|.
TGTGCCACCAGCAGAGATTTGGTGGCGGGTGAGCAGTTCTTC
CATSRDLVAGEQFF
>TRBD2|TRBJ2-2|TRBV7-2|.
TGTGCCAGCATCAGAGGACTAGCGGGGGCAGGGGAGCTGTTTTTT
CASIRGLAGAGELFF
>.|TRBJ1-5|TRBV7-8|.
TGTGCCAGCAGCTTACAAGGGGGATTAATTCAGCCCCAGCATTTT
CASSLQGGLIQPQHF
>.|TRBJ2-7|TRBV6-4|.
TGTGCCAGCAGAGCTAGTAAGCCAACCGAGCAGTACTTC
CASRASKPTEQYF
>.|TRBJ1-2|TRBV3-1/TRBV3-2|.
TGTGCCAGCAGCCAGAGGTCCCGCCCAGGCTACACCTTC
CASSQRSRPGYTF
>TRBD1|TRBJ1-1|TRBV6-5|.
TGTGCCAGCCGACAAAGTGACAGGGGTAGAACTTTCTTT
CASRQSDRGRTFF
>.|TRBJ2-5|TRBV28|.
TGTGCCAGCAGTGCGTACAGGGGAGGGACCCAGTACTTC
CASSAYRGGTQYF
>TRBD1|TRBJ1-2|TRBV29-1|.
TGCAGCGCTGGGACAGGGATCTATGGCTACACCTTC
CSAGTGIYGYTF
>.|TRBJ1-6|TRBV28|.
TGTGCCAGCCGAACGGGACACCAAAATTCACCCCTCCACTTT
CASRTGHQNSPLHF
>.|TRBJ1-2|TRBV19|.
TGTGCCAGTAGTCGCAACTTTAACTATGGCTACACCTTC
CASSRNFNYGYTF
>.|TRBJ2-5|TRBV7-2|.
TGTGCCAGCAGCTCGCCCGGTGAAGAGACCCAGTACTTC
CASSSPGEETQYF
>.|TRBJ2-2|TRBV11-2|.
TGTGCCAGCAGCTTAGGGGTGTTTGGTCGCGGCACCGGGGAGCTGTTTTTT
CASSLGVFGRGTGELFF
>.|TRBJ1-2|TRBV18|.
TGTGCCAGCTCACCGCCCGGGAACTATGGCTACACCTTC
CASSPPGNYGYTF
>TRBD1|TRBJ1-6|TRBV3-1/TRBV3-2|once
TGTGCCAGCAGCCAGGGACAGGGCGGGAATTCACCCCTCCACTTT
CASSQGQGGNSPLHF
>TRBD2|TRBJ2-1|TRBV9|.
TGTGCCAGCAGCGTCACTAGCGGATCCTACAATGAGCAGTTCTTC
CASSVTSGSYNEQFF
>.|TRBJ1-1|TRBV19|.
TGTGCCAGTGTCGATCCGGGGGTAGGAACTGAAGCTTTCTTT
CASVDPGVGTEAFF
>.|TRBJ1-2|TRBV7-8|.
TGTGCCAGCAGCTTAGACTCTGTTGGCTACACCTTC
CASSLDSVGYTF
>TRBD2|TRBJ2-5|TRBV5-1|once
TGCGCCAGCAGCCAACCGACTAGCGGGGGAGGAGAGACCCAGTACTTC
CASSQPTSGGGETQYF
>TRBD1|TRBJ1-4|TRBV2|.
TGTGCCAGTGCCAATCAGGGGGCTGGTGAAAAACTGTTTTTT
CASANQGAGEKLFF
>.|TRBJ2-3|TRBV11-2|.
TGTGCCAGCCTACCCCTATCGGGGCGGGGTGATACGCAGTATTTT
CASLPLSGRGDTQYF
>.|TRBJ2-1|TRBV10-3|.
TGTGCCATCAGTCCGGTGAGCTCCTACAATGAGCAGTTCTTC
CAISPVSSYNEQFF
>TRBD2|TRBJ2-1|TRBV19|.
TGTGCCAGTAGTATCCCGCTAGCGGGGAGGGATGAGCAGTTCTTC
CASSIPLAGRDEQFF
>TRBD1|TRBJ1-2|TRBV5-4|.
TGTGCCAGCAACTTACAGGGGGTATATGAGGGCTACACCTTC
CASNLQGVYEGYTF
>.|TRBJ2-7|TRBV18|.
TGTGCCAGCTCACCTGGAAACCCCAGGGGCTACGAGCAGTACTTC
CASSPGNPRGYEQYF
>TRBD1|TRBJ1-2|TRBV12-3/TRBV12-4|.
TGTGCCAGCAGTCCGACAGGGGTAAGGGGCTACACCTTC
CASSPTGVRGYTF
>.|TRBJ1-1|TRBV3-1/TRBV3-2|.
TGTGCCAGCAGCCAATTTCCACAGGGGAACACTGAAGCTTTCTTT
CASSQFPQGNTEAFF
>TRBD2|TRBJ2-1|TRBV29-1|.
TGCAGCGTTGAACGAGTCGGGGGGACCTACAATGAGCAGTTCTTC
CSVERVGGTYNEQFF
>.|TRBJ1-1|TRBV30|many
TGTGCCTGGAGTGTCGTCCACAGGAACACTGAAGCTTTCTTT
CAWSVVHRNTEAFF
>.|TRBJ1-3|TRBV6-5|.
TGTGCCAGCCGGTCTAACTCTGGAAACACCATATATTTT
CASRSNSGNTIYF
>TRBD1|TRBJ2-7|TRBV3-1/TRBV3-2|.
TGTGCCAGCAGCCCTAACAGGGGGCTAGGTCACGAGCAGTACTTC
CASSPNRGLGHEQYF
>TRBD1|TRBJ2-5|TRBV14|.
TGTGCCAGCAGCCAAGCAGGGACAGGGGTCGAGACCCAGTACTTC
CASSQAGTGVETQYF
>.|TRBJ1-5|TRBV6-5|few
TGTGCCAGCAGTTCACATCAGGGGCCCCAGCATTTT
CASSSHQGPQHF
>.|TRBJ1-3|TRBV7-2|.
TGTGCCAGCAGCCCGGGGATCTCTGGAAACACCATATATTTT
CASSPGISGNTIYF
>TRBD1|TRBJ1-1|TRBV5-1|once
TGCGCCAGCAGCTTGGACAGGGGAACTGAAGCTTTCTTT
CASSLDRGTEAFF